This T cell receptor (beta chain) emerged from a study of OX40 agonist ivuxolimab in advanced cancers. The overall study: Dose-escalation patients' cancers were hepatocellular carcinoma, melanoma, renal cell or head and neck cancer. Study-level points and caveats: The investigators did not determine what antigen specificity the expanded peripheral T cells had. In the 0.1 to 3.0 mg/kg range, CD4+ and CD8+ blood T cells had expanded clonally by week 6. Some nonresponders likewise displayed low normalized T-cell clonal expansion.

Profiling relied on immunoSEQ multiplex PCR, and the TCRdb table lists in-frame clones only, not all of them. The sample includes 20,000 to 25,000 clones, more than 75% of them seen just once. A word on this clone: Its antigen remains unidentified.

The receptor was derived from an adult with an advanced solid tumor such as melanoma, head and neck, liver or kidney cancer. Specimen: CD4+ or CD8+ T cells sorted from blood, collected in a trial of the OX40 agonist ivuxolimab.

The DNA of the CDR3 is TGTGCCTGGAGTCTTTACAGAGGCTCTGAAAAACTGTTTTTT. Its protein is CAWSLYRGSEKLFF. The chain carries TRBV30 and TRBJ1-4; D is unresolved. Germline loops: CDR1 GTSNPN, CDR2 SVGIG (reference sequence). The CDR3 runs to 14 residues. V lost 2 bases, J lost 7 bases, and 14 bases lay in between. The variable domain in full, completed from reference TRBV30 and TRBJ1-4, reads SQTIHQWPATLVQPVGSPLSLECTVEGTSNPNLYWYRQAAGRGLQLLFYSVGIGQISSEVPQNLSASRPQDRQFILSSKKLLLSDSGFYLCAWSLYRGSEKLFFGSGTQLSVL.